The T cell receptor (beta chain) described here comes from a study of OX40 agonist ivuxolimab in advanced cancers. This clone was detected once. The CDR3 loop spans 12 amino acids. Germline values: CDR1 GTSNPN, CDR2 SVGIG (reference sequence). Trimming shortened V by 3 bases and J by 10 bases, and 13 bases separated the two germline ends. Clones were sequenced by immunoSEQ multiplex PCR, and TCRdb holds only the in-frame ones, with some missing. Of around 81,000 clones listed, around 87% are singletons. Sample: CD4+ or CD8+ T cells sorted from blood, taken in a trial of the OX40 agonist ivuxolimab. The chain combines TRBV30 with TRBJ2-1; tentatively, D is TRBD2 (6 bases). The TCR originated in an adult with an advanced solid tumor such as melanoma, head and neck, liver or kidney cancer. The CDR3 sequence is CAWRRTSGEQFF. The CDR3 coding sequence is TGTGCCTGGAGGAGAACCAGCGGGGAGCAGTTCTTC. The variable domain in full, with the rest retrieved from reference TRBV30 and TRBJ2-1, is SQTIHQWPATLVQPVGSPLSLECTVEGTSNPNLYWYRQAAGRGLQLLFYSVGIGQISSEVPQNLSASRPQDRQFILSSKKLLLSDSGFYLCAWRRTSGEQFFGPGTRLTVL.